The rows below give T cell receptor beta chains drawn from one sample of a study of PD-1 blockade in mismatch repair-deficient tumors. The table came from immunoSEQ multiplex PCR; TCRdb's copy has only in-frame clones and leaves some out. The data show roughly 120,000 clones, over 65% seen once. The source material was peripheral blood, sampled about 13 months after starting pembrolizumab. The receptors stem from an adult with mismatch repair-deficient cancer. Each CDR3 is given with its conserved first and last residue. Fields, in order: V gene, J gene, D gene, clone size, CDR3 protein, CDR3 DNA. D genes are given only for firm matches. Clone size is not always given. Where it is, it says once, few, many or a class for expanded clones.

V gene: TRBV4-3
J gene: TRBJ2-2
D gene: -
clone size: -
CDR3 protein: CASSQDPPTANTGELFF
CDR3 DNA: TGCGCCAGCAGCCAAGATCCTCCGACAGCGAACACCGGGGAGCTGTTTTTT

V gene: TRBV6-1
J gene: TRBJ2-2
D gene: -
clone size: -
CDR3 protein: CASRRDLLNGELFF
CDR3 DNA: TGTGCCAGCCGGCGAGACCTATTAAACGGGGAGCTGTTTTTT

V gene: TRBV7-9
J gene: TRBJ2-7
D gene: -
clone size: -
CDR3 protein: CASSLGSSSYEQYF
CDR3 DNA: TGTGCCAGCAGCTTAGGATCTAGCTCCTACGAGCAGTACTTC

V gene: TRBV14
J gene: TRBJ2-7
D gene: -
clone size: once
CDR3 protein: CASSYRGQKYEQYF
CDR3 DNA: TGTGCCAGCAGCTACCGTGGACAGAAGTACGAGCAGTACTTC

V gene: TRBV5-4
J gene: TRBJ2-3
D gene: TRBD1
clone size: -
CDR3 protein: CASSLGGTGRSTDTQYF
CDR3 DNA: TGTGCCAGCAGCTTGGGCGGGACAGGGCGCAGCACAGATACGCAGTATTTT

V gene: TRBV28
J gene: TRBJ1-2
D gene: TRBD1
clone size: -
CDR3 protein: CASSFPGQGYGYTF
CDR3 DNA: TGTGCCAGCAGTTTCCCCGGACAGGGTTATGGCTACACCTTC

V gene: TRBV7-8
J gene: TRBJ1-1
D gene: -
clone size: -
CDR3 protein: CASSWEGGLTEAFF
CDR3 DNA: TGTGCCAGCAGCTGGGAAGGGGGGCTCACTGAAGCTTTCTTT

V gene: TRBV27
J gene: TRBJ2-1
D gene: TRBD2
clone size: -
CDR3 protein: CASSSGTRSYEQFF
CDR3 DNA: TGTGCCAGCAGTTCCGGGACTAGAAGCTATGAGCAGTTCTTC

V gene: TRBV5-4
J gene: TRBJ1-1
D gene: -
clone size: many
CDR3 protein: CASSVSLDKNTEAFF
CDR3 DNA: TGTGCCAGCAGCGTGTCATTAGACAAGAACACTGAAGCTTTCTTT

V gene: TRBV29-1
J gene: TRBJ2-3
D gene: -
clone size: -
CDR3 protein: CSVGGIGTDTQYF
CDR3 DNA: TGCAGCGTTGGTGGGATAGGCACAGATACGCAGTATTTT

V gene: TRBV7-9
J gene: TRBJ2-5
D gene: -
clone size: -
CDR3 protein: CASSPRTRRETQYF
CDR3 DNA: TGTGCCAGCAGCCCACGTACCCGGCGGGAGACCCAGTACTTC

V gene: TRBV30
J gene: TRBJ2-3
D gene: TRBD2
clone size: once
CDR3 protein: CAWSGGLAGFTDTQYF
CDR3 DNA: TGTGCCTGGAGTGGCGGACTAGCGGGTTTCACAGATACGCAGTATTTT

V gene: TRBV7-9
J gene: TRBJ1-5
D gene: -
clone size: once
CDR3 protein: CASSRPNSNQPQHF
CDR3 DNA: TGTGCCAGCAGCAGACCCAATAGCAATCAGCCCCAGCATTTT

V gene: TRBV9
J gene: TRBJ2-2
D gene: -
clone size: -
CDR3 protein: CASSVEGANTGELFF
CDR3 DNA: TGTGCCAGCAGCGTAGAGGGGGCGAACACCGGGGAGCTGTTTTTT

V gene: TRBV5-4
J gene: TRBJ2-7
D gene: TRBD2
clone size: -
CDR3 protein: CASSLGGLAGASGEQYF
CDR3 DNA: TGTGCCAGCAGCTTGGGGGGACTAGCGGGAGCCTCGGGGGAGCAGTACTTC

V gene: TRBV6-6
J gene: TRBJ1-5
D gene: TRBD1
clone size: once
CDR3 protein: CASILDRRRGPQHF
CDR3 DNA: TGTGCCAGCATTCTGGACAGGCGGCGGGGACCCCAGCATTTT

V gene: TRBV9
J gene: TRBJ2-3
D gene: -
clone size: once
CDR3 protein: CASSVERGEETGDTQYF
CDR3 DNA: TGTGCCAGCAGCGTAGAGAGGGGGGAGGAAACCGGCGATACGCAGTATTTT

V gene: TRBV25-1
J gene: TRBJ2-5
D gene: TRBD1
clone size: -
CDR3 protein: CARGGTGMYQETQYF
CDR3 DNA: TGTGCCAGGGGGGGGACAGGGATGTACCAAGAGACCCAGTACTTC

V gene: TRBV6-6
J gene: TRBJ2-3
D gene: -
clone size: -
CDR3 protein: CASSWGNGSPTDTQYF
CDR3 DNA: TGTGCCAGCAGTTGGGGGAACGGGAGCCCCACAGATACGCAGTATTTT

V gene: TRBV27
J gene: TRBJ1-1
D gene: TRBD1
clone size: -
CDR3 protein: CASSLTWDRNTEAFF
CDR3 DNA: TGTGCCAGCAGTTTGACTTGGGACAGAAACACTGAAGCTTTCTTT

V gene: TRBV6-5
J gene: TRBJ1-1
D gene: -
clone size: -
CDR3 protein: CASRAPGHLEAFF
CDR3 DNA: TGTGCCAGCAGGGCCCCTGGACACCTTGAAGCTTTCTTT

V gene: TRBV27
J gene: TRBJ2-3
D gene: TRBD2
clone size: -
CDR3 protein: CASSLSVGGTDTQYF
CDR3 DNA: TGTGCCAGCAGTTTATCAGTGGGAGGGACAGATACGCAGTATTTT

V gene: TRBV19
J gene: TRBJ2-7
D gene: TRBD1
clone size: few
CDR3 protein: CASFGAGQGPTYEQYF
CDR3 DNA: TGTGCCAGTTTCGGGGCGGGACAGGGGCCAACCTACGAGCAGTACTTC

V gene: TRBV4-1
J gene: TRBJ2-1
D gene: -
clone size: -
CDR3 protein: CASSQPRLVSSYNEQFF
CDR3 DNA: TGCGCCAGCAGCCAGCCGAGACTGGTAAGCTCCTACAATGAGCAGTTCTTC

V gene: TRBV7-8
J gene: TRBJ2-5
D gene: TRBD2
clone size: -
CDR3 protein: CASSLEPGLAGVGVWKETQYF
CDR3 DNA: TGTGCCAGCAGCCTGGAGCCGGGACTAGCGGGAGTAGGGGTGTGGAAAGAGACCCAGTACTTC

V gene: TRBV11-3
J gene: TRBJ2-1
D gene: -
clone size: -
CDR3 protein: CASSLEGGVNEQFF
CDR3 DNA: TGTGCCAGCAGCCTCGAGGGGGGCGTCAATGAGCAGTTCTTC

V gene: TRBV19
J gene: TRBJ1-1
D gene: TRBD1
clone size: -
CDR3 protein: CASTAQGSVTEAFF
CDR3 DNA: TGTGCCAGTACCGCACAGGGGTCTGTCACTGAAGCTTTCTTT

V gene: TRBV7-2
J gene: TRBJ1-2
D gene: -
clone size: -
CDR3 protein: CASSLGPNSNYGYTF
CDR3 DNA: TGTGCCAGCAGCTTAGGGCCTAACTCTAACTATGGCTACACCTTC

V gene: TRBV6-5
J gene: TRBJ2-2
D gene: TRBD2
clone size: -
CDR3 protein: CASSPGTMNTGELFF
CDR3 DNA: TGTGCCAGCAGTCCCGGGACTATGAACACCGGGGAGCTGTTTTTT

V gene: TRBV2
J gene: TRBJ2-7
D gene: TRBD2
clone size: few
CDR3 protein: CASSERELDEQYF
CDR3 DNA: TGTGCCAGCAGTGAGCGGGAGCTCGACGAGCAGTACTTC

V gene: TRBV19
J gene: TRBJ2-3
D gene: TRBD2
clone size: -
CDR3 protein: CASSKPLGLAGNTDTQYF
CDR3 DNA: TGTGCCAGTAGTAAACCCCTGGGACTAGCGGGAAACACAGATACGCAGTATTTT

V gene: TRBV12-5
J gene: TRBJ2-1
D gene: -
clone size: -
CDR3 protein: CASGLVRESSYNEQFF
CDR3 DNA: TGTGCTAGTGGTTTGGTACGCGAGAGCTCCTACAATGAGCAGTTCTTC

V gene: TRBV5-1
J gene: TRBJ2-3
D gene: -
clone size: -
CDR3 protein: CASSLGPGGETDTQYF
CDR3 DNA: TGCGCCAGCAGCTTGGGGCCTGGGGGAGAGACAGATACGCAGTATTTT

V gene: TRBV11-1
J gene: TRBJ1-1
D gene: -
clone size: -
CDR3 protein: CASSQGRTLTEAFF
CDR3 DNA: TGTGCCAGCAGCCAGGGGCGGACGTTGACTGAAGCTTTCTTT

V gene: TRBV7-9
J gene: TRBJ2-3
D gene: TRBD2
clone size: few
CDR3 protein: CASERLAGGGTQYF
CDR3 DNA: TGTGCCAGCGAAAGACTAGCGGGAGGGGGTACGCAGTATTTT

V gene: TRBV27
J gene: TRBJ2-5
D gene: TRBD1
clone size: -
CDR3 protein: CASSFQGERETQYF
CDR3 DNA: TGTGCCAGCAGTTTCCAGGGGGAGCGAGAGACCCAGTACTTC

V gene: TRBV15
J gene: TRBJ2-1
D gene: -
clone size: -
CDR3 protein: CATSRDEHQFF
CDR3 DNA: TGTGCCACCAGCAGAGATGAACACCAGTTCTTC

V gene: TRBV10-3
J gene: TRBJ2-2
D gene: TRBD1
clone size: -
CDR3 protein: CAIGRDSNTGELFF
CDR3 DNA: TGTGCCATCGGCCGGGACAGTAACACCGGGGAGCTGTTTTTT

V gene: TRBV11-3
J gene: TRBJ2-4
D gene: TRBD2
clone size: -
CDR3 protein: CASSFQGGDIQYF
CDR3 DNA: TGTGCCAGCAGCTTCCAGGGAGGGGACATTCAGTACTTC

V gene: TRBV5-1
J gene: TRBJ2-1
D gene: TRBD1
clone size: -
CDR3 protein: CASSSSGTGSYNEQFF
CDR3 DNA: TGCGCCAGCAGCTCGTCCGGGACAGGTTCCTACAATGAGCAGTTCTTC

V gene: TRBV5-4
J gene: TRBJ2-3
D gene: -
clone size: -
CDR3 protein: CASRRDSDTQYF
CDR3 DNA: TGTGCCAGCAGAAGGGACTCAGATACGCAGTATTTT

V gene: TRBV7-6
J gene: TRBJ2-2
D gene: -
clone size: -
CDR3 protein: CASSPGTGELFF
CDR3 DNA: TGTGCCAGCAGCCCTGGGACCGGGGAGCTGTTTTTT

V gene: TRBV29-1
J gene: TRBJ1-4
D gene: -
clone size: -
CDR3 protein: CSVARGEKLFF
CDR3 DNA: TGCAGCGTGGCCAGGGGTGAAAAACTGTTTTTT

V gene: TRBV6-5
J gene: TRBJ1-2
D gene: -
clone size: -
CDR3 protein: CASSKSTGDYGYTF
CDR3 DNA: TGTGCCAGCAGTAAATCTACAGGCGATTATGGCTACACCTTC

V gene: TRBV27
J gene: TRBJ2-7
D gene: TRBD2
clone size: -
CDR3 protein: CASSLGGRSFEQYF
CDR3 DNA: TGTGCCAGCAGTTTGGGCGGGAGGAGTTTCGAGCAGTACTTC

V gene: TRBV30
J gene: TRBJ2-1
D gene: -
clone size: -
CDR3 protein: CAWSVQGYNEQFF
CDR3 DNA: TGTGCCTGGAGTGTACAAGGGTATAATGAGCAGTTCTTC

V gene: TRBV29-1
J gene: TRBJ2-1
D gene: -
clone size: -
CDR3 protein: CSVQTGLVLVNEQFF
CDR3 DNA: TGCAGCGTTCAAACGGGACTTGTTTTGGTGAATGAGCAGTTCTTC

V gene: TRBV21-1
J gene: TRBJ2-1
D gene: -
clone size: -
CDR3 protein: CASGTRGRQFF
CDR3 DNA: TGTGCCAGCGGGACCCGGGGGCGGCAGTTCTTC

V gene: TRBV4-1
J gene: TRBJ2-7
D gene: -
clone size: -
CDR3 protein: CASSQELGGTYEQYF
CDR3 DNA: TGCGCCAGCAGCCAAGAGCTTGGCGGGACCTACGAGCAGTACTTC